This is a list of T cell receptor beta chains from one sample in a study of T cell responses to AZD1222 COVID-19 vaccine. Sequenced by immunoSEQ multiplex PCR; TCRdb stores in-frame clones only, minus some. The sample holds about 150,000 clones; 80% to 90% are singletons and the top ten take about 5%. The sample consisted of peripheral blood, taken on day 0 of MenACWY control vaccination. The receptors stem from an adult in good health. The CDR3 runs from the conserved cysteine through the conserved F or W. Fields, in order: J gene, D gene, clone size, V gene, CDR3 DNA, CDR3 protein. The D gene is left open where the match is weak. Not all rows give a size; the values are once, few, many and, for expanded clones, a class.

j_gene: TRBJ1-2; d_gene: -; abundance: -; v_gene: TRBV28; CDR3nt: TGTGCCAGCAGTCGGGACACCCGAGGGGGCTACACCTTC; CDR3aa: CASSRDTRGGYTF
j_gene: TRBJ2-1; d_gene: TRBD2; abundance: -; v_gene: TRBV4-3; CDR3nt: TGCGCCAGCAGCCAAGGTCGAGCTAGCGGCCTTAACGATGAGCAGTTCTTC; CDR3aa: CASSQGRASGLNDEQFF
j_gene: TRBJ1-1; d_gene: -; abundance: -; v_gene: TRBV18; CDR3nt: TGTGCCAGCTCACCGGACACGATGAACACTGAAGCTTTCTTT; CDR3aa: CASSPDTMNTEAFF
j_gene: TRBJ1-2; d_gene: -; abundance: -; v_gene: TRBV6-5; CDR3nt: TGTGCCAGCAGACAGGCACATGGCTACACCTTC; CDR3aa: CASRQAHGYTF
j_gene: TRBJ2-2; d_gene: TRBD1; abundance: -; v_gene: TRBV7-9; CDR3nt: TGTGCCAGCAGCACTGGGACAGGGGGCGCCGGGGAGCTGTTTTTT; CDR3aa: CASSTGTGGAGELFF
j_gene: TRBJ2-6; d_gene: -; abundance: -; v_gene: TRBV11-3; CDR3nt: TGTGCCAGCAGCTACAGGGAACTCAGGACTGGGGCCAACGTCCTGACTTTC; CDR3aa: CASSYRELRTGANVLTF
j_gene: TRBJ2-7; d_gene: TRBD2; abundance: -; v_gene: TRBV15; CDR3nt: TGTGCCACCAGCAGAGTTCTGACTAGCGGGAATCCCTCCTACGAGCAGTACTTC; CDR3aa: CATSRVLTSGNPSYEQYF
j_gene: TRBJ1-2; d_gene: -; abundance: few; v_gene: TRBV5-4; CDR3nt: TGTGCCAGCAGCCGGGACGGACCCTATGGCTACACCTTC; CDR3aa: CASSRDGPYGYTF
j_gene: TRBJ1-2; d_gene: -; abundance: -; v_gene: TRBV5-4; CDR3nt: TGTGCCAGCAGCTTGGAGGGACCGAATCGTTATAACTATGGCTACACCTTC; CDR3aa: CASSLEGPNRYNYGYTF
j_gene: TRBJ1-1; d_gene: -; abundance: once; v_gene: TRBV7-9; CDR3nt: TGTGCCAGCAGCTCGGGCGGGCGGCTCACTGAAGCTTTCTTT; CDR3aa: CASSSGGRLTEAFF
j_gene: TRBJ1-1; d_gene: TRBD1; abundance: -; v_gene: TRBV4-1; CDR3nt: TGCGCCAGCAGGCCGACAGGGACGAACACTGAAGCTTTCTTT; CDR3aa: CASRPTGTNTEAFF
j_gene: TRBJ2-2; d_gene: TRBD2; abundance: -; v_gene: TRBV5-1; CDR3nt: TGCGCCAGCAGCTTGGTGGCGGGAGTTAGAACCGGGGAGCTGTTTTTT; CDR3aa: CASSLVAGVRTGELFF
j_gene: TRBJ2-3; d_gene: -; abundance: once; v_gene: TRBV28; CDR3nt: TGTGCCAGCGGAGGAACAGATACGCAGTATTTT; CDR3aa: CASGGTDTQYF
j_gene: TRBJ2-7; d_gene: -; abundance: -; v_gene: TRBV5-1; CDR3nt: TGCGCCAGCAGCTTAGGGACCCACGAGCAGTACTTC; CDR3aa: CASSLGTHEQYF
j_gene: TRBJ2-3; d_gene: TRBD2; abundance: -; v_gene: TRBV24-1; CDR3nt: TGTGCCACCAGTCGACTAGCGGGGGGGAGCACAGATACGCAGTATTTT; CDR3aa: CATSRLAGGSTDTQYF
j_gene: TRBJ1-2; d_gene: TRBD1; abundance: -; v_gene: TRBV24-1; CDR3nt: TGTGCCACCAGTGAACGGACAGGGGCCCTAGGTGGCTACACCTTC; CDR3aa: CATSERTGALGGYTF
j_gene: TRBJ1-1; d_gene: -; abundance: once; v_gene: TRBV5-4; CDR3nt: TGTGCCAGCAGCTTGCCAAGGATCTCCACTGAAGCTTTCTTT; CDR3aa: CASSLPRISTEAFF
j_gene: TRBJ1-1; d_gene: TRBD1; abundance: -; v_gene: TRBV5-1; CDR3nt: TGCGCCAGCAGCTTTTCGGTGCCCACAGGGGACACTGAAGCTTTCTTT; CDR3aa: CASSFSVPTGDTEAFF
j_gene: TRBJ1-4; d_gene: -; abundance: -; v_gene: TRBV9; CDR3nt: TGTGCCAGCACTACCGGGGGCGCAACTAATGAAAAACTGTTTTTT; CDR3aa: CASTTGGATNEKLFF
j_gene: TRBJ1-4; d_gene: -; abundance: -; v_gene: TRBV3-1/TRBV3-2; CDR3nt: TGTGCCAGCAGCCCGCCGCACAGATATAATGAAAAACTGTTTTTT; CDR3aa: CASSPPHRYNEKLFF
j_gene: TRBJ1-1; d_gene: -; abundance: once; v_gene: TRBV18; CDR3nt: TGTGCCAGCTCACCGAGACGGGTCAACACTGAAGCTTTCTTT; CDR3aa: CASSPRRVNTEAFF
j_gene: TRBJ1-2; d_gene: -; abundance: -; v_gene: TRBV4-2; CDR3nt: TGTGCCAGCAGCCAAGATCCTACAGATTATGGCTACACCTTC; CDR3aa: CASSQDPTDYGYTF
j_gene: TRBJ1-3; d_gene: -; abundance: -; v_gene: TRBV24-1; CDR3nt: TGTGCCACCAGTGATTTGTCGGGGAACACCATATATTTT; CDR3aa: CATSDLSGNTIYF
j_gene: TRBJ1-1; d_gene: -; abundance: -; v_gene: TRBV19; CDR3nt: TGTGCCAGTAGTATAGTCCAACGGTTGGTAACCACTGAAGCTTTCTTT; CDR3aa: CASSIVQRLVTTEAFF
j_gene: TRBJ1-1; d_gene: -; abundance: -; v_gene: TRBV10-1; CDR3nt: TGCGCCAGCAGTGACGGGGCCAACACTGAAGCTTTCTTT; CDR3aa: CASSDGANTEAFF
j_gene: TRBJ1-2; d_gene: TRBD1; abundance: once; v_gene: TRBV29-1; CDR3nt: TGCAGCGTCTCCCCCGGGGCAGGGGGGAACGATGGCTACACCTTC; CDR3aa: CSVSPGAGGNDGYTF
j_gene: TRBJ1-1; d_gene: -; abundance: -; v_gene: TRBV5-6; CDR3nt: TGTGCCAGCAGCTCGAGGCAGGGGACACCTGAAGCTTTCTTT; CDR3aa: CASSSRQGTPEAFF
j_gene: TRBJ2-7; d_gene: -; abundance: -; v_gene: TRBV20-1; CDR3nt: TGCAGTGCCAGTACAGAAGGGTCCTGGTCCTACGAGCAGTACTTC; CDR3aa: CSASTEGSWSYEQYF
j_gene: TRBJ1-4; d_gene: TRBD1; abundance: -; v_gene: TRBV4-2; CDR3nt: TGTGCCAGCAGCCAAGATTCCAGACAGGGGCGGGGGGGTAATGAAAAACTGTTTTTT; CDR3aa: CASSQDSRQGRGGNEKLFF
j_gene: TRBJ1-1; d_gene: -; abundance: -; v_gene: TRBV5-1; CDR3nt: TGCGCCAGCAGCTTGGATGTGAACACTGAAGCTTTCTTT; CDR3aa: CASSLDVNTEAFF
j_gene: TRBJ1-1; d_gene: -; abundance: -; v_gene: TRBV29-1; CDR3nt: TGCAGCGTCCGGGATCCTCGGGACACTGAAGCTTTCTTT; CDR3aa: CSVRDPRDTEAFF
j_gene: TRBJ1-1; d_gene: TRBD1; abundance: -; v_gene: TRBV5-1; CDR3nt: TGCGCCAGCAGCTACGGTGAGGGCAGGGGGCGGGACACTGAAGCTTTCTTT; CDR3aa: CASSYGEGRGRDTEAFF
j_gene: TRBJ1-5; d_gene: -; abundance: -; v_gene: TRBV4-1; CDR3nt: TGCGCCAGCAGCCAAGGCCAGAATAGCAATCAGCCCCAGCATTTT; CDR3aa: CASSQGQNSNQPQHF
j_gene: TRBJ1-2; d_gene: -; abundance: few; v_gene: TRBV27; CDR3nt: TGTGCCAGCAGTTTTAGTAACCTGAATGGCTACACCTTC; CDR3aa: CASSFSNLNGYTF
j_gene: TRBJ1-3; d_gene: TRBD1; abundance: -; v_gene: TRBV9; CDR3nt: TGTGCCAGCAGCGTAGACGAGACAGGGGTACTCTCTGGAAACACCATATATTTT; CDR3aa: CASSVDETGVLSGNTIYF
j_gene: TRBJ2-5; d_gene: TRBD2; abundance: -; v_gene: TRBV24-1; CDR3nt: TGTGCCACCAGTGATTTGCGAGGGACTAGCGGAAAAGAGACCCAGTACTTC; CDR3aa: CATSDLRGTSGKETQYF
j_gene: TRBJ1-5; d_gene: -; abundance: few; v_gene: TRBV6-5; CDR3nt: TGTGCCAGCAGTTGGAATGGCGATCAGCCCCAGCATTTT; CDR3aa: CASSWNGDQPQHF
j_gene: TRBJ2-1; d_gene: -; abundance: -; v_gene: TRBV3-1/TRBV3-2; CDR3nt: TGTGCCAGCAGCCAAAGGTGGAGTGAGCAGTTCTTC; CDR3aa: CASSQRWSEQFF
j_gene: TRBJ1-5; d_gene: TRBD1; abundance: -; v_gene: TRBV5-6; CDR3nt: TGTGCCAGCAGCTTGAATAGGGGGCAGGGCTCGAGTCAGCCCCAGCATTTT; CDR3aa: CASSLNRGQGSSQPQHF
j_gene: TRBJ2-7; d_gene: -; abundance: -; v_gene: TRBV5-5; CDR3nt: TGTGCCAGCAGCTTGGCCCCAAGGGGGGGTTACGAGCAGTACTTC; CDR3aa: CASSLAPRGGYEQYF
j_gene: TRBJ1-2; d_gene: TRBD1; abundance: once; v_gene: TRBV29-1; CDR3nt: TGCAGCGTTGATAAAAACAGGGGGCATCCCTTAGGCTACACCTTC; CDR3aa: CSVDKNRGHPLGYTF
j_gene: TRBJ2-7; d_gene: -; abundance: -; v_gene: TRBV2; CDR3nt: TGTGCCAGCGGCGGACAGACCTACGAGCAGTACTTC; CDR3aa: CASGGQTYEQYF
j_gene: TRBJ1-1; d_gene: TRBD1; abundance: -; v_gene: TRBV19; CDR3nt: TGTGCCAGTAGTATAGATCTTCGGGACAGGGTCCTGAAAAACACTGAAGCTTTCTTT; CDR3aa: CASSIDLRDRVLKNTEAFF
j_gene: TRBJ2-7; d_gene: TRBD1; abundance: -; v_gene: TRBV27; CDR3nt: TGTGCCAGCAGTCCCGGGACAGCGGATCCCTACGAGCAGTACTTC; CDR3aa: CASSPGTADPYEQYF
j_gene: TRBJ2-1; d_gene: TRBD2; abundance: -; v_gene: TRBV28; CDR3nt: TGTGCCAGCAGCCAGACTAGCCCCCTACTGGATGAGCAGTTCTTC; CDR3aa: CASSQTSPLLDEQFF
j_gene: TRBJ2-6; d_gene: TRBD1; abundance: -; v_gene: TRBV7-9; CDR3nt: TGTGCCAGCAGCTTTACAGGGGTTGGGGCCAACGTCCTGACTTTC; CDR3aa: CASSFTGVGANVLTF
j_gene: TRBJ1-2; d_gene: -; abundance: -; v_gene: TRBV28; CDR3nt: TGTGCCACCCTACTCGGGGACTATGGCTACACCTTC; CDR3aa: CATLLGDYGYTF
j_gene: TRBJ2-1; d_gene: -; abundance: -; v_gene: TRBV13; CDR3nt: TGTGCCAGCAGCTTAGTAGACGATGAGCAGTTCTTC; CDR3aa: CASSLVDDEQFF
j_gene: TRBJ1-3; d_gene: -; abundance: few; v_gene: TRBV28; CDR3nt: TGTGCCAGCAGTTTGGGCCCCCCCTCCGCCATATATTTT; CDR3aa: CASSLGPPSAIYF
j_gene: TRBJ2-1; d_gene: TRBD2; abundance: -; v_gene: TRBV27; CDR3nt: TGTGCCAGCAGTCCCCGGACAGGGAATAGCGGGAGGAGCTCCTACAATGAGCAGTTCTTC; CDR3aa: CASSPRTGNSGRSSYNEQFF
j_gene: TRBJ1-4; d_gene: TRBD1; abundance: -; v_gene: TRBV27; CDR3nt: TGTGCCACACGATCAGGGGGCGGTGGTGAAAAACTGTTTTTT; CDR3aa: CATRSGGGGEKLFF
j_gene: TRBJ1-6; d_gene: -; abundance: -; v_gene: TRBV4-2; CDR3nt: TGTGCCAGCAGCCAGGGAGGTGATTCACCCCTCCACTTT; CDR3aa: CASSQGGDSPLHF
j_gene: TRBJ1-6; d_gene: -; abundance: -; v_gene: TRBV18; CDR3nt: TGTGCCAGCTTCCCAGGGGAGGGTTCACCCCTCCACTTT; CDR3aa: CASFPGEGSPLHF
j_gene: TRBJ1-1; d_gene: -; abundance: -; v_gene: TRBV14; CDR3nt: TGTGCCAGCAGCCAAGTTATGAACACTGAAGCTTTCTTT; CDR3aa: CASSQVMNTEAFF
j_gene: TRBJ2-2; d_gene: -; abundance: -; v_gene: TRBV2; CDR3nt: TGTGCCAGCAGTCCCCGCGCCGCGAACACCGGGGAGCTGTTTTTT; CDR3aa: CASSPRAANTGELFF
j_gene: TRBJ1-6; d_gene: -; abundance: -; v_gene: TRBV7-9; CDR3nt: TGTGCCAGCAGCCCCCAGGGAATCAATTCACCCCTCCACTTT; CDR3aa: CASSPQGINSPLHF
j_gene: TRBJ1-1; d_gene: -; abundance: -; v_gene: TRBV19; CDR3nt: TGTGCCAGTAGTAAAAGGACACCTATGAACACTGAAGCTTTCTTT; CDR3aa: CASSKRTPMNTEAFF